These 22 T cell receptor beta chains were all obtained from the same sample, sequenced in a study of radiotherapy plus CTLA-4 blockade in lung cancer. Only in-frame clones appear in the TCRdb table, and some are missing; sequencing was by immunoSEQ multiplex PCR. Of about 100,000 clones listed, roughly 85% are singletons. The source was peripheral blood, collected from a patient treated with radiotherapy plus ipilimumab. All receptors come from a human donor with non-small cell lung cancer who had stable disease on radiotherapy plus ipilimumab.

The rearrangement joins TRBV5-4 to TRBJ1-2; D is perhaps TRBD1 (6 bases). Germline CDR1 and CDR2: SGHNT and YYREEE (reference sequence). This CDR3 is built from 15 residues. V lost 0 bases, J lost 7 bases, and 16 bases lay in between. The CDR3 region has the DNA TGTGCCAGCAGCTTGGGATCGGGGGCGTGGAGTGGCTACACCTTC. It is translated as CASSLGSGAWSGYTF.

Only one count was recorded for this clone. The chain employs TRBV2 and TRBJ1-1; TRBD1 aligns across 7 bases. This CDR3 contains 14 residues. Trimming cost V 4 bases and J 1 base; bases outside gene matches: 3. From germline, CDR1 is SNHLY and CDR2 FYNNEI. CDR3 protein: CASSVTGKNTEAFF. The CDR3 coding sequence is TGTGCCAGCAGTGTGACAGGGAAGAACACTGAAGCTTTCTTT.

This chain links TRBV18 with TRBJ1-1; no firm D call. This CDR3 contains 12 residues. Germline CDR1 reads KGHSH; CDR2 reads LQKENI. The V end lost 5 bases, the J end lost 7 bases, and 11 bases lay between the germline ends. The CDR3 DNA reads TGTGCCAGCTCAACAGCGGGCGGTGAAGCTTTCTTT. Its translation: CASSTAGGEAFF. The full variable domain, rest sourced from reference TRBV18 and TRBJ1-1, is NAGVMQNPRHLVRRRGQEARLRCSPMKGHSHVYWYRQLPEEGLKFMVYLQKENIIDESGMPKERFSAEFPKEGPSILRIQQVVRGDSAAYFCASSTAGGEAFFGQGTRLTVV.

This chain links TRBV28 with TRBJ2-7; D uncertain. This CDR3 is 12 amino acids long. The V gene's germline CDR1 is MDHEN and CDR2 SYDVKM. V lost 5 bases to trimming and J lost 4 bases, with 9 bases between them. CDR3 sequence: CASSAPGYEQYF. The DNA for the CDR3 is TGTGCCAGCAGTGCCCCCGGGTACGAGCAGTACTTC.

CDR3 bases: TGTGCCAGCAAGGCGGGGGGGTCTAATTCACCCCTCCACTTT. This gives the protein CASKAGGSNSPLHF. The chain uses TRBV6-5 and TRBJ1-6, with a possible D match to TRBD1 (5 bases). This CDR3 spans 14 amino acids. The V end lost 7 bases, the J end lost 6 bases, and 13 bases lay between the germline ends. The germline gives CDR1 MNHEY, CDR2 SVGAGI.

The CDR3 DNA reads as TGTGCCACCAGCAGAGTGGGTACCGGGGAGCTGTTTTTT. It specifies CATSRVGTGELFF. The chain employs TRBV15 and TRBJ2-2, with no clear D. V was pared by 1 base and J by 5 bases, with 5 bases between. Germline assignment: CDR1 LNHNV and CDR2 YYDKDF (reference sequence). The CDR3 is made up of 13 amino acids.

The gene calls are TRBV9 and TRBJ1-2; D gene unclear. Between the trimmed V and J ends, which lost 0 bases and 4 bases, there was a span of 13 bases. The CDR3 runs 15 residues. The germline CDR1 and CDR2 sequences are SGDLS and YYNGEE. CDR3 residues: CASSVEQGNFYGYTF. In nucleotides, the CDR3 is TGTGCCAGCAGCGTAGAACAAGGAAATTTCTATGGCTACACCTTC. Complete variable domain (other parts from reference TRBV9 and TRBJ1-2): DSGVTQTPKHLITATGQRVTLRCSPRSGDLSVYWYQQSLDQGLQFLIQYYNGEERAKGNILERFSAQQFPDLHSELNLSSLELGDSALYFCASSVEQGNFYGYTFGSGTRLTVV.

The J gene is TRBJ2-7, the V gene TRBV30, with no clear D. The CDR3 runs 15 residues. The ends were cut back, 0 bases at V and 0 bases at J, with 12 bases in the middle. The germline V gene encodes CDR1 GTSNPN and CDR2 SVGIG (reference sequence). The CDR3 bases are TGTGCCTGGAGTGTAGGTGCGGAAAACTCCTACGAGCAGTACTTC. Its translation: CAWSVGAENSYEQYF. Variable domain in full (rest from reference TRBV30 and TRBJ2-7): SQTIHQWPATLVQPVGSPLSLECTVEGTSNPNLYWYRQAAGRGLQLLFYSVGIGQISSEVPQNLSASRPQDRQFILSSKKLLLSDSGFYLCAWSVGAENSYEQYFGPGTRLTVT.

The chain carries TRBV12-5 and TRBJ1-1; weak D call: TRBD1 (5 bases). CDR1 is LGHNT and CDR2 is FRNRAP in the germline V gene. CDR3 size: 16 residues. V was cut by 0 bases and J by 1 base, with 12 bases left in between. The CDR3 bases are TGTGCTAGTGGTTTGGTCCAGGGCGGGGAGAACACTGAAGCTTTCTTT. Its protein is CASGLVQGGENTEAFF.

The rearrangement uses TRBV27 and TRBJ2-7, with 10 nucleotides matching TRBD2. The V gene end was trimmed by 5 bases and the J gene end by 6 bases; junction bases not matched to a gene: 7. This CDR3 has 14 residues. CDR1 and CDR2 from the germline V gene are MNHEY and SMNVEV (reference sequence). CDR3 nucleotide sequence: TGTGCCAGCAGTACCCGGGGGACTAGCGCCGAGCAGTACTTC. Its translation is CASSTRGTSAEQYF.

CDR3 region: CASSEVGVAKNIQYF. The CDR3 region has the DNA TGTGCCAGCAGTGAAGTTGGGGTGGCCAAAAACATTCAGTACTTC. The J gene is TRBJ2-4, the V gene TRBV2; no definite D call. There are 15 residues in the CDR3. The V gene lost 1 base and the J gene lost 1 base, with 8 bases spanning the gap. The V gene's germline CDR1 is SNHLY and CDR2 FYNNEI.

This clone occurred once. The chain links TRBV27 to TRBJ1-2; a possible D gene is TRBD1 (6 bases). Trimming took 5 bases from V and 7 from J, leaving 14 bases between them. The germline V gene encodes CDR1 MNHEY and CDR2 SMNVEV (reference sequence). This CDR3 has 13 amino acids. The DNA of the CDR3 is TGTGCCAGCAGTACCAACCAGGGGTCTGGCTACACCTTC. Amino acids: CASSTNQGSGYTF.

This rearrangement joins TRBV27 to TRBJ1-2; TRBD1 is a possible D gene (5 bases). Germline V CDR1 and CDR2: MNHEY, SMNVEV (reference sequence). CDR3 length equals 15 residues. V was pared by 4 bases and J by 8 bases, with 20 bases between. The CDR3: CASSSIRGRERGYTF. The DNA for the CDR3 is TGTGCCAGCAGTTCAATCCGTGGCAGGGAGCGCGGCTACACCTTC.

The chain employs TRBV5-1 and TRBJ1-5, with 11 bases fitting TRBD1. Per the germline V gene, CDR1 is SGHRS and CDR2 is YFSETQ. The CDR3 contains 17 residues. V trimming: 2 bases; J trimming: 2 bases; junction bases outside the gene matches: 6. The CDR3 nucleotides are TGCGCCAGCAGCTTCGGACAGGGGGCGATGGGCAATCAGCCCCAGCATTTT. As protein: CASSFGQGAMGNQPQHF.

The V gene is TRBV6-5, the J gene TRBJ1-3, with 8 nucleotides matching TRBD1. Per germline, CDR1 MNHEY and CDR2 SVGAGI. The junction had 3 bases not matched to a gene; V was cut back by 4 bases and J by 1 base. This CDR3 has 15 residues. Here the CDR3 DNA reads TGTGCCAGCAGTTCCACAGGGGGTTCTGGAAACACCATATATTTT. Translated, it gives CASSSTGGSGNTIYF.

The rearrangement uses TRBV28 and TRBJ2-2; D gene unclear. The CDR3 spans 15 residues. The V end was cut by 2 bases, the J end by 6 bases, with 13 bases between. Germline-derived CDR1 and CDR2 are MDHEN and SYDVKM. This CDR3 reads CASSLPRVLSGELFF. The CDR3 bases are TGTGCCAGCAGTTTACCCCGGGTGTTATCCGGGGAGCTGTTTTTT.

CDR3 sequence reads: CASSQDSSGNTIYF. The CDR3 nucleotides read TGTGCCAGCAGCCAGGACAGCTCTGGAAACACCATATATTTT. The V call is TRBV7-7, the J call TRBJ1-3, with D maybe TRBD1 (6 bases). The germline V gene encodes CDR1 SSHAT and CDR2 FNYEAQ (reference sequence). The CDR3 consists of 14 residues. Trimming left V 5 bases short and J 0 bases short, with 8 bases between.

The chain carries TRBV30 and TRBJ1-2; D is possibly TRBD1 (5 bases). Trimming took 1 base from V and 4 from J, leaving 13 bases between them. From germline, CDR1 is GTSNPN and CDR2 SVGIG (reference sequence). This CDR3 has 14 residues. The CDR3 here is CAWSAPLGGYGYTF. In DNA form, the CDR3 reads TGTGCCTGGAGTGCTCCCTTGGGGGGCTATGGCTACACCTTC.

The chain joins TRBV5-6 to TRBJ1-5, with 9 bases aligning to TRBD1. V gave up 4 bases and J gave up 9 bases; unmatched junction bases: 5. There are 13 residues in the CDR3. Germline loops: CDR1 SGHDT, CDR2 YYEEEE. The CDR3 protein is CASSLGQGGPQHF. The CDR3 region has the DNA TGTGCCAGCAGCCTGGGACAGGGTGGGCCCCAGCATTTT.

The chain is built from TRBV15 and TRBJ1-5; D uncertain. Per the germline V gene, CDR1 is LNHNV and CDR2 is YYDKDF (reference sequence). Trimming stripped 3 bases from V and 2 bases from J, with 11 bases between. This CDR3 has 15 amino acids. As DNA, the CDR3 is TGTGCCACCAGCAGGAACATAGACGGCAATCAGCCCCAGCATTTT. Amino acids: CATSRNIDGNQPQHF.

CDR3 DNA sequence: TGTGCCAGTAGTTCTCGGGGGGCACAAGAGACCCAGTACTTC. The encoded protein is CASSSRGAQETQYF. This chain uses TRBV19 with TRBJ2-5, with D perhaps TRBD2 (7 bases). V lost 5 bases and J lost 2, with 12 bases in between. CDR1 and CDR2 (germline): LNHDA, SQIVND (reference sequence). The CDR3 has 14 residues.

The gene calls are TRBV5-1 and TRBJ2-3; D may be TRBD1 (5 bases). Germline V gives CDR1 SGHRS, CDR2 YFSETQ. V lost 1 base and J 7 bases, leaving 10 bases between the germline ends. The CDR3 is 13 residues long. The CDR3 here is CASSLSQGHTQYF. CDR3 sequence (DNA): TGCGCCAGCAGCTTGTCGCAGGGCCATACGCAGTATTTT. The full variable domain, completed using reference TRBV5-1 and TRBJ2-3, is KAGVTQTPRYLIKTRGQQVTLSCSPISGHRSVSWYQQTPGQGLQFLFEYFSETQRNKGNFPGRFSGRQFSNSRSEMNVSTLELGDSALYLCASSLSQGHTQYFGPGTRLTVL.